One sample yielded the 26 T cell receptor beta chains listed below, sequenced in a study of blood T cell repertoires in COVID-19. Method: immunoSEQ multiplex PCR; TCRdb's copy keeps in-frame clones and lacks some. Here the sample spans about 88,000 clones, roughly nine tenths being singletons. Sequenced input: peripheral blood. The receptors shown here come from a woman aged 80 or over with active COVID-19.

This chain joins TRBV28 and TRBJ2-5; a weak D match, TRBD2 (7 bases). Trimming removed 2 bases at V and 5 bases at J, with 24 bases between. Germline-derived CDR1 and CDR2 are MDHEN and SYDVKM. There are 18 residues in the CDR3. The CDR3 DNA follows: TGTGCCAGCAGTTTAAGTACTAGTTTTGGAGGGGGAGGGGAGACCCAGTACTTC. Translation: CASSLSTSFGGGGETQYF.

The J gene is TRBJ2-7, the V gene TRBV28; the match to TRBD1 covers 7 bases. Per germline, CDR1 MDHEN and CDR2 SYDVKM. The CDR3 covers 16 residues. The V gene end was trimmed by 6 bases and the J gene end by 5 bases; junction bases not matched to a gene: 16. The CDR3 spells CASSERGTAPWDEQYF. CDR3 DNA: TGTGCCAGCAGCGAGCGAGGGACAGCTCCCTGGGACGAGCAGTACTTC.

This chain connects TRBV7-3 to TRBJ2-2, with D perhaps matching TRBD2 (5 bases). Trimming cost V 3 bases and J 1 base, with 15 bases left between them. This CDR3 contains 17 residues. Germline CDR1 SGHTA, CDR2 FQGTGA. The CDR3 here is CASSLKGPRGNTGELFF. CDR3 nucleotide sequence: TGTGCCAGCAGCTTGAAAGGTCCCCGGGGGAACACCGGGGAGCTGTTTTTT.

The chain links TRBV19 to TRBJ2-1; 11 bases line up with TRBD2. The CDR3 is 15 amino acids. V was clipped by 5 bases and J by 5 bases; unmatched bases: 5. CDR1 and CDR2 (germline): LNHDA, SQIVND (reference sequence). CDR3 nucleotides: TGTGCCAGTAGTTGGGGACTAGCGGAGAACAATGAGCAGTTCTTC. This sequence encodes CASSWGLAENNEQFF.

This clone was counted a single time. The J gene is TRBJ2-3, the V gene TRBV7-2; D gene unclear. Deletions cut 5 bases from V and 2 bases from J, with 8 bases between. The CDR3 has 13 amino acids. CDR1 is SGHTA, CDR2 FQGNSA, per germline. CDR3 amino acids: CASSLVHTDTQYF. In nucleotides, the CDR3 is TGTGCCAGCAGCCTAGTCCACACAGATACGCAGTATTTT.

V is TRBV7-8 and J is TRBJ2-2; TRBD2 is a possible D gene (6 bases). This CDR3 contains 12 residues. Per germline, CDR1 SGHVS and CDR2 FQNEAQ. Trimming cost V 6 bases and J 5 bases, with 7 bases left between them. This CDR3 reads CASREGTGELFF. As DNA, the CDR3 is TGTGCCAGCAGGGAGGGGACCGGGGAGCTGTTTTTT.

The genes are TRBV28 and TRBJ1-6; D unclear. The V end was cut by 4 bases, the J end by 8 bases, with 21 bases between. CDR1 and CDR2 (germline): MDHEN, SYDVKM. The CDR3 extends over 17 amino acids. The CDR3 sequence is CASSSPAAPQEYSPLHF. For the CDR3, the DNA is TGTGCCAGCAGTTCCCCGGCGGCCCCCCAAGAGTATTCACCCCTCCACTTT.

This chain connects TRBV18 to TRBJ2-5; 7 nucleotides align to TRBD2. The CDR3 totals 16 residues. Germline lookup yields CDR1 KGHSH and CDR2 LQKENI. J lost 4 bases, V lost 1 base, and 9 bases had no gene match. CDR3 bases: TGTGCCAGCTCACCACGGGGTAGCGGGCCAAGAGAGACCCAGTACTTC. The encoded protein is CASSPRGSGPRETQYF.

In its sample, this clone was seen once. This chain connects TRBV6-2 or TRBV6-3 to TRBJ2-3; 7 bases match TRBD1. The trim removed 6 bases at V and 2 bases at J, leaving 5 bases unmatched. Germline CDR1 and CDR2: MNHEY and SVGEGT. The CDR3 runs to 14 residues. The CDR3 sequence: CASSQTGNTDTQYF. CDR3 nucleotide sequence: TGTGCCAGCAGCCAGACAGGGAACACAGATACGCAGTATTTT.

The sample holds one count of this clone. The rearrangement links TRBV28 to TRBJ2-5; possibly TRBD2 for D (6 bases). V was trimmed by 6 bases and J by 4 bases, leaving 15 bases between them. The CDR3 is 14 residues long. The germline CDR1 and CDR2 sequences are MDHEN and SYDVKM. The CDR3 nucleotides read TGTGCCAGCAGACCCGGAGGGGTCGGAGAGACCCAGTACTTC. As protein: CASRPGGVGETQYF.

Points on this clone: Relative to the germline gene, one junction end is altered; a read error may explain this. The V call is TRBV6-2 or TRBV6-3, the J call TRBJ2-7, with 8 bases fitting TRBD1. The germline CDR1 and CDR2 sequences are MNHEY and SVGEGT. The CDR3 is 13 residues long. The DNA of the CDR3 is TGTGCCAGCAGTTCAGGAGGGACAGGACCGGAAAACTTC. Translated: CASSSGGTGPENF.

The chain employs TRBV18 and TRBJ2-7; 12 bases line up with TRBD2. The germline CDR1 and CDR2 sequences are KGHSH and LQKENI. Germline trimming cut 3 bases from V and 2 bases from J; bases unmatched to any gene: 5. CDR3 length: 16 amino acids. CDR3 region: CASSPGLAGQAYEQYF. The CDR3 nucleotides read TGTGCCAGCTCACCGGGACTAGCGGGTCAAGCCTACGAGCAGTACTTC.

Note on this clone: The sample contains more than one DNA sequence encoding this CDR3. The rearrangement links TRBV9 to TRBJ2-2; 7 bases match TRBD1. The CDR3 sequence is 15 residues long. Germline CDR1 is SGDLS and CDR2 is YYNGEE. V trimming: 5 bases; J trimming: 0 bases; junction bases outside the gene matches: 4. The CDR3 DNA is TGTGCCAGCAGGACCGGGACAGCGAACACCGGGGAGCTGTTTTTT. It codes for CASRTGTANTGELFF.

The chain employs TRBV2 and TRBJ1-1; tentative D call: TRBD1 (5 bases). Trimming took 8 bases from V and 7 from J, leaving 17 bases between them. The CDR3 loop spans 13 amino acids. Germline V lookup: CDR1 SNHLY, CDR2 FYNNEI. The CDR3 nucleotides are TGTGCCAGCGAAATCCTCTCGACAGTTGAAGCTTTCTTT. Translated: CASEILSTVEAFF.

The V call is TRBV19, the J call TRBJ1-2; D is uncertain. Germline-derived CDR1 and CDR2 are LNHDA and SQIVND (reference sequence). This CDR3 comprises 11 residues. This CDR3 is CLTRLLYGYTF. In DNA form, the CDR3 reads TGTCTTACGAGGTTACTTTATGGCTACACCTTC. Combining the CDR3 with reference TRBV19 and TRBJ1-2 gives the whole variable domain DGGITQSPKYLFRKEGQNVTLSCEQNLNHDAMYWYRQDPGQGLRLIYYSQIVNDFQKGDIAEGYSVSREKKESFPLTVTSAQKNPTAFYLCLTRLLYGYTFGSGTRLTVV.

This clone was detected only once. The genes are TRBV28 and TRBJ2-7, with D perhaps TRBD2 (6 bases). The CDR3 is 14 amino acids. Per the germline V gene, CDR1 is MDHEN and CDR2 is SYDVKM. Trimming removed 8 bases from V and 3 bases from J, with 17 bases in between. The CDR3 loop reads CASYSPGGIYEQYF. The CDR3 nucleotides read TGTGCCAGCTACAGTCCCGGAGGGATCTACGAGCAGTACTTC.

This chain uses TRBV28 with TRBJ1-4; D gene unclear. V lost 4 bases and J lost 0, with 12 bases in between. Germline V gene sequence: CDR1 MDHEN, CDR2 SYDVKM. The CDR3 extends over 16 amino acids. The CDR3 spells CASSSHGGATNEKLFF. For the CDR3, the DNA is TGTGCCAGCAGTTCCCACGGAGGAGCAACTAATGAAAAACTGTTTTTT.

The chain couples TRBV7-2 to TRBJ2-1; TRBD2 matches at 7 bases. The CDR3 covers 16 residues. Trimming at V came to 5 bases and at J to 2 bases, leaving 9 bases not matched to a gene. Germline lookup yields CDR1 SGHTA and CDR2 FQGNSA. The CDR3 sequence is CASSGASGGTYNEQFF. CDR3 nucleotides: TGTGCCAGCAGCGGGGCTAGCGGAGGGACCTACAATGAGCAGTTCTTC.

The V and J genes are TRBV20-1 and TRBJ2-3, with TRBD2 identical over 8 bases. Germline V CDR1 and CDR2: DFQATT, SNEGSKA (reference sequence). The CDR3 is 15 residues long. With 3 bases clipped from V and 0 bases from J, the junction kept 5 bases outside the gene matches. CDR3 protein: CSASGPSGSTDTQYF. CDR3 coding DNA: TGCAGTGCTAGTGGACCTAGCGGGAGCACAGATACGCAGTATTTT.

The chain has TRBV27 and TRBJ2-4, with 8 bases that match TRBD1. Trimming took 6 bases from V and 8 from J; bases not matched to a gene: 9. Per the germline V gene, CDR1 is MNHEY and CDR2 is SMNVEV (reference sequence). The length of the CDR3 is 14 residues. DNA of the CDR3: TGTGCCAGCAGCCGAGGACAGGGTTTGGACATTCAGTACTTC. It encodes CASSRGQGLDIQYF.

The chain combines TRBV6-2 or TRBV6-3 with TRBJ1-5; the D is unclear. Germline V gene data show CDR1 as MNHEY and CDR2 as SVGEGT. This CDR3 contains 14 residues. V was trimmed by 1 base and J by 8 bases, leaving 12 bases between them. The CDR3: CASSYLSPVEPQHF. The CDR3 bases are TGTGCCAGCAGTTACTTATCCCCGGTTGAGCCCCAGCATTTT.

This sequence joins TRBV28 and TRBJ2-1, with 7 bases matching TRBD2. The CDR3 runs 14 residues. Germline CDR1 MDHEN, CDR2 SYDVKM. Trimming at V came to 3 bases and at J to 7 bases, leaving 6 bases not matched to a gene. In nucleotides, the CDR3 is TGTGCCAGCAGTTTGGCGGGAGCCTGGAATGAGCAGTTCTTC. Residues: CASSLAGAWNEQFF.

The V and J genes are TRBV14 and TRBJ1-3; D might be TRBD1 (5 bases). This CDR3 is 14 amino acids long. V lost 1 base and J lost 6, with 10 bases in between. The V gene's germline CDR1 is SGHDN and CDR2 FVKESK. The CDR3 protein is CASSQVSRANTIYF. The CDR3 DNA sequence: TGTGCCAGCAGCCAAGTATCCAGGGCAAACACCATATATTTT.

The chain joins TRBV19 to TRBJ1-1; a weak D match, TRBD1 (6 bases). The CDR3 has 13 residues. V dropped 7 bases and J dropped 4 bases, with 13 bases sitting between them. CDR1 and CDR2 from the germline V gene are LNHDA and SQIVND (reference sequence). The CDR3, as DNA: TGTGCCAGTAACCAAGCCAGGGGCACTGAAGCTTTCTTT. Amino acid sequence: CASNQARGTEAFF.

CDR3 sequence: CASSFLAGGWETQYF. CDR3 DNA: TGTGCCAGCAGCTTTCTCGCGGGAGGCTGGGAGACCCAGTACTTC. The chain couples TRBV7-9 to TRBJ2-5; TRBD2 agrees at 8 bases. The CDR3 totals 15 residues. Trimming cost V 3 bases and J 5 bases; bases outside gene matches: 8. The germline V gene has CDR1 SEHNR and CDR2 FQNEAQ (reference sequence).

The genes are TRBV7-9 and TRBJ2-5, with D maybe TRBD1 (5 bases). Germline-derived CDR1 and CDR2 are SEHNR and FQNEAQ (reference sequence). V lost 5 bases and J lost 4, with 11 bases in between. The CDR3 has 13 amino acids. The CDR3 region has the DNA TGTGCCAGCAGCCCAGTGACAGCAGAGACCCAGTACTTC. It codes for CASSPVTAETQYF.